The 9 T cell receptor beta chains listed next were all sequenced from one sample in a study of cytomegalovirus exposure and HLA in healthy donors. Only in-frame clones appear in the TCRdb table, and some are missing; sequencing was by immunoSEQ multiplex PCR. The table lists under 100,000 clones, approximately 81% of them singletons. The source material was PBMCs. The receptors come from a woman in her late teens or twenties in good health and CMV-seropositive.

This chain uses TRBV4-2 with TRBJ2-5; a possible D gene is TRBD2 (6 bases). Per the germline V gene, CDR1 is LGHNA and CDR2 is YNFKEQ. V lost 0 bases and J 7 bases, leaving 15 bases between the germline ends. CDR3 length equals 15 residues. The CDR3 spells CASSQEGGLVGTQYF. The CDR3, as DNA: TGTGCCAGCAGCCAAGAAGGAGGGCTAGTGGGGACCCAGTACTTC.

V usage is TRBV10-3 and J usage is TRBJ1-5; 9 bases are shared with TRBD1. Germline V gives CDR1 ENHRY, CDR2 SYGVKD. The CDR3 covers 15 residues. The ends lost 4 bases at V and 1 base at J; junction bases unmatched: 2. For the CDR3, the DNA is TGTGCCATCAGTGGACAGGGGGAGAGCAATCAGCCCCAGCATTTT. Translation gives CAISGQGESNQPQHF.

This chain connects TRBV5-8 to TRBJ1-1; D perhaps matches TRBD1 (5 bases). The V and J ends lost 0 bases and 4 bases respectively, with 7 bases between them. Germline lookup yields CDR1 SGHTS and CDR2 YDEGEE. The CDR3 has 13 amino acids. As DNA, the CDR3 is TGTGCCAGCAGCTTGGAAAGGGGCACTGAAGCTTTCTTT. Translation gives CASSLERGTEAFF.

This sequence joins TRBV5-1 and TRBJ2-7, with a possible D match to TRBD1 (5 bases). The germline V gene encodes CDR1 SGHRS and CDR2 YFSETQ. This CDR3 spans 13 amino acids. V was shortened by 2 bases and J by 3 bases, with 9 bases between the two germline ends. The CDR3 loop is CASSFSGNYEQYF. The CDR3 coding sequence is TGCGCCAGCAGCTTCTCAGGGAACTACGAGCAGTACTTC.

The V call is TRBV28, the J call TRBJ2-5; 9 positions agree with TRBD2. Germline V gene sequence: CDR1 MDHEN, CDR2 SYDVKM. The V and J ends lost 4 bases and 2 bases, in that order; junction bases with no gene match: 8. This CDR3 has 16 residues. This CDR3 reads CASSSADSGGQETQYF. The DNA of the CDR3 is TGTGCCAGCAGTTCTGCAGATAGCGGGGGACAAGAGACCCAGTACTTC.

J is TRBJ1-4 and V is TRBV28, with 7 bases lining up with TRBD1. CDR3 length equals 16 residues. Unmatched junction bases numbered 11, after V lost 2 bases and J lost 8 bases. CDR1 and CDR2 (germline): MDHEN, SYDVKM. The CDR3 DNA sequence: TGTGCCAGCAGTTTAACGGGAGACAGGGAAAGCGAAAAACTGTTTTTT. As protein: CASSLTGDRESEKLFF.

V usage is TRBV7-2 and J usage is TRBJ2-3; TRBD2 agrees at 8 bases. The V and J ends lost 1 base and 7 bases, in that order; junction bases with no gene match: 7. Germline values: CDR1 SGHTA, CDR2 FQGNSA. The CDR3 runs 15 residues. The CDR3 bases are TGTGCCAGCAGCTTAGGGCGGGCGGGGGGAAATACGCAGTATTTT. The encoded protein is CASSLGRAGGNTQYF.

The chain carries TRBV28 and TRBJ2-7, with 10 bases fitting TRBD2. The CDR3 spans 16 residues. The germline V gene encodes CDR1 MDHEN and CDR2 SYDVKM. The V gene end was trimmed by 5 bases and the J gene end by 5 bases; junction bases not matched to a gene: 12. CDR3 protein: CASSTPLSGGADEQYF. CDR3 DNA sequence: TGTGCCAGCAGTACCCCTCTGAGCGGGGGGGCGGACGAGCAGTACTTC.

The chain has TRBV7-8 and TRBJ2-7; 8 bases align to TRBD1. V trimming: 0 bases; J trimming: 0 bases; junction bases outside the gene matches: 7. The CDR3 sequence is 17 residues long. Germline CDR1 is SGHVS and CDR2 is FQNEAQ. CDR3 bases: TGTGCCAGCAGCTTAGCCTTTTGGGACAGGCACTCCTACGAGCAGTACTTC. The encoded protein is CASSLAFWDRHSYEQYF.